The 3 T cell receptor beta chains given below trace back to one sample, sequenced in a study of blood T cell repertoires in COVID-19. Using immunoSEQ multiplex PCR, the repertoire was profiled, and TCRdb retains in-frame clones only, with some absent. The sample yields about 110,000 clones, 81% seen once. The sample was peripheral blood. The receptor set was obtained from a woman aged 70-85 years with acute or convalescent COVID-19.

This chain links TRBV30 with TRBJ1-2; 9 nucleotides align to TRBD1. The germline gives CDR1 GTSNPN, CDR2 SVGIG (reference sequence). The CDR3 is 12 residues long. Trimming cost V 5 bases and J 8 bases; bases outside gene matches: 6. The CDR3 spells CAWLQGARGYTF. The CDR3 DNA follows: TGTGCCTGGTTACAGGGGGCGCGAGGCTACACCTTC.

The chain has TRBV7-2 and TRBJ2-3; 10 nucleotides line up with TRBD2. This CDR3 spans 16 amino acids. J lost 2 bases, V lost 1 base, and 3 bases had no gene match. Germline CDR1 reads SGHTA; CDR2 reads FQGNSA. The CDR3 loop is CASSLDLAGATDTQYF. In nucleotides, the CDR3 is TGTGCCAGCAGCTTAGATCTAGCGGGAGCCACAGATACGCAGTATTTT. The full variable domain, in which reference TRBV7-2 and TRBJ2-3 provide the parts outside the CDR3, is GAGVSQSPSNKVTEKGKDVELRCDPISGHTALYWYRQSLGQGLEFLIYFQGNSAPDKSGLPSDRFSAERTGGSVSTLTIQRTQQEDSAVYLCASSLDLAGATDTQYFGPGTRLTVL.

J is TRBJ2-3 and V is TRBV7-8, with 8 bases aligning to TRBD2. V shed 5 bases, J shed 4 bases, and the junction held 11 bases outside the gene matches. CDR1 and CDR2 (germline): SGHVS, FQNEAQ. This CDR3 contains 16 residues. This CDR3 reads CASSNRGGRGADTQYF. The CDR3 bases are TGTGCCAGCAGCAACCGCGGGGGGCGGGGGGCAGATACGCAGTATTTT.